The following is a TCR beta chain sequence with its context. Antigen: not known. The germline V gene has CDR1 SGHNT and CDR2 YENEEA. The V gene lost 5 bases and the J gene lost 5 bases, with 16 bases spanning the gap. The CDR3 is 14 residues long. This sample is part of a study of long-term antiretroviral therapy in people with HIV. Running of the v3.0 immunoSEQ assay took place at survey level. Repertoires were generated with immunoSEQ multiplex PCR, while TCRdb's copy carries only in-frame clones and drops some. The sample comprises about 28,000 clones, 70% to 90% of which are singletons, and roughly 3.8% rests with the top ten. Study outcomes and limitations: Clones with expansion before ART led the repertoire at all time points. Collection of the blood, which took place between about 2003 and 2018, possibly occurred under older ART regimens.

The sequences come from unsorted PBMCs, collected 0.8 years before starting antiretroviral therapy. V and J are TRBV11-3 and TRBJ2-7; D ambiguous. The source of this sequence is a man between 18 and 29 years old with HIV. CDR3 region: CASSTRDRPDEQYF. The CDR3 DNA reads TGTGCCAGCAGCACTCGTGACCGGCCGGACGAGCAGTACTTC.